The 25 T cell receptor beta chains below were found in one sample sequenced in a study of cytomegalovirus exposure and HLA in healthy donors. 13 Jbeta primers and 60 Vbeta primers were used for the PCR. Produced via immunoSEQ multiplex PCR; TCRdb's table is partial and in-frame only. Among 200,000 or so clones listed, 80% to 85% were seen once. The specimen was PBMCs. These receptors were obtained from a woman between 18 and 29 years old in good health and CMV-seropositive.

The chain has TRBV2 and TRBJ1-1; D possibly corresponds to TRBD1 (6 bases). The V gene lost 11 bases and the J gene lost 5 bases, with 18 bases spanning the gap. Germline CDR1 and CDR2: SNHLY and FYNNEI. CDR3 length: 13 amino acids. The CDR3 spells CAGEGGIRTEAFF. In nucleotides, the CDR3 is TGTGCCGGGGAGGGGGGAATTAGGACTGAAGCTTTCTTT. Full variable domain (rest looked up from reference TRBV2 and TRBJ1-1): EPEVTQTPSHQVTQMGQEVILRCVPISNHLYFYWYRQILGQKVEFLVSFYNNEISEKSEIFDDQFSVERPDGSNFTLKIRSTKLEDSAMYFCAGEGGIRTEAFFGQGTRLTVV.

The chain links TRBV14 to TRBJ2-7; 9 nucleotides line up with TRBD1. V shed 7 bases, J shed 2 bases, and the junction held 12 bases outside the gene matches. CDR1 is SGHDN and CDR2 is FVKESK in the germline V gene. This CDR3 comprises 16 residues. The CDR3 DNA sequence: TGTGCCAGCAAAGGCCGCAGGCGACAGGGGGCCTACGAGCAGTACGTC. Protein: CASKGRRRQGAYEQYV.

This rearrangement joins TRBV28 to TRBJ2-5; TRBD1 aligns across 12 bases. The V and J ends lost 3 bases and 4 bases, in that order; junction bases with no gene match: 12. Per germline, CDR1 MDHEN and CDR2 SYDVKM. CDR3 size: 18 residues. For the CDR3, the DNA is TGTGCCAGCAGTTTGTGGAGTATTGGGACAGGGGGCAGAGAGACCCAGTACTTC. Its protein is CASSLWSIGTGGRETQYF.

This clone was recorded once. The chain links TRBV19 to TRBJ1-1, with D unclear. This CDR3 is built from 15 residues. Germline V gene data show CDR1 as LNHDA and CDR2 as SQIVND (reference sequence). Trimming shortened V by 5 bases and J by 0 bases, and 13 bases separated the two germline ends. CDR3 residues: CASSGRLLMNTEAFF. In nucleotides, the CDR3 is TGTGCCAGTAGTGGCAGGCTCCTAATGAACACTGAAGCTTTCTTT.

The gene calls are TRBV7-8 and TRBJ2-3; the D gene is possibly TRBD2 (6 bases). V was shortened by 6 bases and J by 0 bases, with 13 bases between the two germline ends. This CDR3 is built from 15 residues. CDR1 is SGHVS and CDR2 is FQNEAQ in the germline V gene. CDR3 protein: CASREKGRSTDTQYF. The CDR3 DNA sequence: TGTGCCAGCAGGGAAAAAGGGAGGAGCACAGATACGCAGTATTTT.

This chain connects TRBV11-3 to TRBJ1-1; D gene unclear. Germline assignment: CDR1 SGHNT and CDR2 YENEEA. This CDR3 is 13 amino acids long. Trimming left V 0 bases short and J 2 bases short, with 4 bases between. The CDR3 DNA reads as TGTGCCAGCAGCTTAGAGGCAAACACTGAAGCTTTCTTT. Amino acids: CASSLEANTEAFF.

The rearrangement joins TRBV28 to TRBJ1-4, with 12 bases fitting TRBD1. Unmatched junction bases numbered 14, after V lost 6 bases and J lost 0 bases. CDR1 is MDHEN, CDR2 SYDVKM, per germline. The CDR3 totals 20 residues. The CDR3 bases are TGTGCCAGCAGGGGACAGGGGGCGGTTTTGATCGTTGCAACTAATGAAAAACTGTTTTTT. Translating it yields CASRGQGAVLIVATNEKLFF.

CDR3 loop: CASIGLAGTYEQYV. As DNA, the CDR3 is TGTGCCAGCATTGGACTAGCGGGGACCTACGAGCAGTACGTC. This chain connects TRBV6-1 to TRBJ2-7; TRBD2 aligns across 12 bases. This CDR3 comprises 14 residues. Germline V gene lookup returns CDR1 MNHNS and CDR2 SASEGT. J gave up 2 bases and V 7 bases, and 3 bases lay outside the gene matches.

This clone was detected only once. The CDR3 protein is CASREGWVTDTQYF. The CDR3 DNA sequence: TGTGCCAGCAGGGAGGGGTGGGTCACAGATACGCAGTATTTT. J is TRBJ2-3 and V is TRBV2; D perhaps matches TRBD2 (6 bases). Germline-derived CDR1 and CDR2 are SNHLY and FYNNEI. CDR3 length: 14 residues. Trimming removed 6 bases from V and 2 bases from J, with 12 bases in between.

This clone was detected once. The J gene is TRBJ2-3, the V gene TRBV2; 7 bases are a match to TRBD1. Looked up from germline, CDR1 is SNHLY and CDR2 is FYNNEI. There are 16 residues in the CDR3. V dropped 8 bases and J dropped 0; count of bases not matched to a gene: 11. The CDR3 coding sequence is TGTGCCAGCTATTTCGACAGGGTTTTGAGCACAGATACGCAGTATTTT. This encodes CASYFDRVLSTDTQYF.

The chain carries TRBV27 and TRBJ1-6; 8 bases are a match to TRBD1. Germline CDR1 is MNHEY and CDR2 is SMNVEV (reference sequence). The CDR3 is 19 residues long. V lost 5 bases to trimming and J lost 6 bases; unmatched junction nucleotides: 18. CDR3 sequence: CASSTVPGQETLFNSPLHF. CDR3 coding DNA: TGTGCCAGCAGTACAGTCCCGGGACAGGAAACACTCTTTAATTCACCCCTCCACTTT.

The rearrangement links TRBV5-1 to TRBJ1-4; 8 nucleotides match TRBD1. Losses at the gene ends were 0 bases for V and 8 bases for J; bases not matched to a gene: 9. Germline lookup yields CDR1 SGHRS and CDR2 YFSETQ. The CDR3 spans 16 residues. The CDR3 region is CASSLASGRGREKLFF. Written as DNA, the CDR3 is TGCGCCAGCAGCTTGGCGTCCGGCAGGGGGCGAGAAAAACTGTTTTTT.

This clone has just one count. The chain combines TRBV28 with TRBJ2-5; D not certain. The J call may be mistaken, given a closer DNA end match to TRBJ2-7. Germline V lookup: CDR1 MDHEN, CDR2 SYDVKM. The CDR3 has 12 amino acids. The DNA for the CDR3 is TGTGCCAGCACCTCGGTAGATTACGAGCAGTACTTC. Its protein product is CASTSVDYEQYF.

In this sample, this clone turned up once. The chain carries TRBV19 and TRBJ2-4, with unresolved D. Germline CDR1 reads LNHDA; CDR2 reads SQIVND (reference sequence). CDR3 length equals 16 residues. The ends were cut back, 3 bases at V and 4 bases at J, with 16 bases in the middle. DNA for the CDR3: TGTGCCAGTAGTATCGGAACAAATGGGCGAAAAAACATTCAGTACTTC. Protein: CASSIGTNGRKNIQYF. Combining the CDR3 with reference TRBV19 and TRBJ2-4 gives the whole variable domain DGGITQSPKYLFRKEGQNVTLSCEQNLNHDAMYWYRQDPGQGLRLIYYSQIVNDFQKGDIAEGYSVSREKKESFPLTVTSAQKNPTAFYLCASSIGTNGRKNIQYFGAGTRLSVL.

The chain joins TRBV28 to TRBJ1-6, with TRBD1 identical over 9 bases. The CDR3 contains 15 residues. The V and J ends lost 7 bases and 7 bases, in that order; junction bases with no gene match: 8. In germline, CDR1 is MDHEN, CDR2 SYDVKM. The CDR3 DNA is TGTGCCAGCATAAACACAGGGGGCCGAAATTCACCCCTCCACTTT. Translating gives CASINTGGRNSPLHF.

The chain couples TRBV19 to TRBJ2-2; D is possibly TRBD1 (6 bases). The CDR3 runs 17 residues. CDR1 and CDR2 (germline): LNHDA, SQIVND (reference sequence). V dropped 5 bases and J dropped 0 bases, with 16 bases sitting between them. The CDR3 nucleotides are TGTGCCAGTAGTCTCCCGACAGGTTTACCGAACACCGGGGAGCTGTTTTTT. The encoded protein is CASSLPTGLPNTGELFF.

In DNA form, the CDR3 reads TGTGCCAGCAGGGGGGCCCAAGAGACCCAGTACTTC. Translation gives CASRGAQETQYF. This chain links TRBV5-4 with TRBJ2-5; possible D gene TRBD1, 6 bases. The CDR3 spans 12 residues. CDR1 and CDR2 (germline): SGHNT, YYREEE (reference sequence). V was cut by 5 bases and J by 1 base, with 6 bases left in between.

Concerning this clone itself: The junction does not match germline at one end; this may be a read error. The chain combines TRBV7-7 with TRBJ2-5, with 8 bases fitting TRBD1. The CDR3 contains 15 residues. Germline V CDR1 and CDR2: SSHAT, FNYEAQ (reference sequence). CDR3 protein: CASSQRQGRWETQYF. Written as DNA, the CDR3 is TGTGCTAGCAGTCAACGACAGGGGCGGTGGGAGACCCAGTACTTC.

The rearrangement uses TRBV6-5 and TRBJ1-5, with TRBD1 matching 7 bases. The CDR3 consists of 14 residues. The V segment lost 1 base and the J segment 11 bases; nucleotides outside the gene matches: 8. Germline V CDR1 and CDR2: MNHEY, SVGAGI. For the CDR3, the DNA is TGTGCCAGCAGTTACTTTCAGGGGGTGGCTGCCCAGCATTTT. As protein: CASSYFQGVAAQHF.

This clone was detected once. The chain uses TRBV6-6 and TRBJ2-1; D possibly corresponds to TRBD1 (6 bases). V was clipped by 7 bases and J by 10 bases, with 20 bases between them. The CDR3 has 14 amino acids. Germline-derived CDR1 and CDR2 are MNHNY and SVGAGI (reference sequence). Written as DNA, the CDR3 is TGTGCCAGCACCGATACCCCAGGGGTTCGAGAGCAGTTCTTC. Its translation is CASTDTPGVREQFF.

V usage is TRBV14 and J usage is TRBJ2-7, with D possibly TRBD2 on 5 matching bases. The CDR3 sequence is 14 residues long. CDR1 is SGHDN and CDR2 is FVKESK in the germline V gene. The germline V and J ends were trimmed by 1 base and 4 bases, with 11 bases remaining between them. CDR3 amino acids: CASSQGAGLYEQYV. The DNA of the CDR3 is TGTGCCAGCAGCCAAGGGGCGGGCTTATACGAGCAGTACGTC.

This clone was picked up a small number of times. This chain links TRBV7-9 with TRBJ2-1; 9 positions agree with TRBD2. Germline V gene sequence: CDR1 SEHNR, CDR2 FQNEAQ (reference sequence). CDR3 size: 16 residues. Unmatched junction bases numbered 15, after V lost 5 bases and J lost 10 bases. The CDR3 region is CASSPPSAGGPEEQFF. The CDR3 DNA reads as TGTGCCAGCAGCCCCCCCTCGGCGGGGGGGCCGGAGGAGCAGTTCTTC.

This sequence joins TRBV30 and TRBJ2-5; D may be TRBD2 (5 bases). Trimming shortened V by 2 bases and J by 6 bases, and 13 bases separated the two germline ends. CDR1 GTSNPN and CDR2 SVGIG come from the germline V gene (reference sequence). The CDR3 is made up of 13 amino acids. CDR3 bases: TGTGCCTGGAGTTCGGGGAGAGGAAAGACCCAGTACTTC. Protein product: CAWSSGRGKTQYF.

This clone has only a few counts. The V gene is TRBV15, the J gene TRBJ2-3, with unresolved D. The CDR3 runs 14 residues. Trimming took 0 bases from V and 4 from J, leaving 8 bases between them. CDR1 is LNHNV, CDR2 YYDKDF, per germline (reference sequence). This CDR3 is CATSREVGADTQYF. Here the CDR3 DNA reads TGTGCCACCAGCAGAGAGGTGGGCGCAGATACGCAGTATTTT. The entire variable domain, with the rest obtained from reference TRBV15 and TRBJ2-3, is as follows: DAMVIQNPRYQVTQFGKPVTLSCSQTLNHNVMYWYQQKSSQAPKLLFHYYDKDFNNEADTPDNFQSRRPNTSFCFLDIRSPGLGDTAMYLCATSREVGADTQYFGPGTRLTVL.

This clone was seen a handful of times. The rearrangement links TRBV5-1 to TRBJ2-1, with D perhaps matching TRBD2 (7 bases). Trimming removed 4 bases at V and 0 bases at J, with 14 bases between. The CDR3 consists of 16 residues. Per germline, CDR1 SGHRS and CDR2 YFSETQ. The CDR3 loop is CASSGGRGASYNEQFF. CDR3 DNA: TGCGCCAGCAGCGGAGGGAGGGGGGCCTCCTACAATGAGCAGTTCTTC.